A selection of T cell receptor beta chains follows, all from one sample in a study of control samples from healthy donors and cancer patients. Data came from immunoSEQ multiplex PCR; TCRdb stores just in-frame clones and leaves some out. This table has about 160,000 clones, 90% to 95% appearing once. Input material: blood. These receptors were collected from a woman aged 25 to 39 in good health. CDR3s include the opening cysteine and the closing phenylalanine or tryptophan. Fields, in order: clone size, V gene, D gene, J gene, CDR3 DNA, CDR3 protein. A D gene is named only where the DNA matches it firmly. For some rows the clone size is stated as once, few or many, or as a class when expanded; others skip it.

>.|TRBV29-1|.|TRBJ2-3
TGCAGCGTTGAAAAGGGAACAGATACGCAGTATTTT
CSVEKGTDTQYF
>.|TRBV28|.|TRBJ2-6
TGTGCCAGCCAAAGTCTGCCGCTCGGGGCCAACGTCCTGACTTTC
CASQSLPLGANVLTF
>.|TRBV4-1|.|TRBJ2-3
TGCGCCAGCAGCCCCTCGGACTGGGATACGCAGTATTTT
CASSPSDWDTQYF
>.|TRBV7-3|.|TRBJ2-1
TGTGCCAGCAGCTTAGATAGCCGGAATGAGCAGTTCTTC
CASSLDSRNEQFF
>once|TRBV6-4|.|TRBJ2-7
TGTGCCAGCAGTGACCAACAGGTCAAAGGGAAATCTGACGAGCAGTACTTC
CASSDQQVKGKSDEQYF
>.|TRBV21-1|.|TRBJ1-5
TGTGCCAGCAGCAAAGTTTCGCCGGATCAAGGGGAGCCCCAGCATTTT
CASSKVSPDQGEPQHF
>.|TRBV6-5|TRBD1|TRBJ2-7
TGTGCCAGCGGACAGGGTCTAAACTACGAGCAGTACTTC
CASGQGLNYEQYF
>few|TRBV2|.|TRBJ2-5
TGTGCCAGCAGTGGGAATCTCCAAGAGACCCAGTACTTC
CASSGNLQETQYF
>.|TRBV18|TRBD1|TRBJ1-5
TGTGCCAGCCGAATCGGGACAGATAGCAATCAGCCCCAGCATTTT
CASRIGTDSNQPQHF
>.|TRBV5-1|TRBD1|TRBJ1-2
TGCGCCAGCACAACAGGGGGAGAAGGCTACACCTTC
CASTTGGEGYTF
>.|TRBV29-1|.|TRBJ1-4
TGCAGCGTCAGAGGCGGGGGAGGTGCTAATGAAAAACTGTTTTTT
CSVRGGGGANEKLFF
>.|TRBV3-1/TRBV3-2|.|TRBJ1-1
TGTGCCAGCAGCCAAGTTGGGATACGCACTGAAGCTTTCTTT
CASSQVGIRTEAFF
>.|TRBV10-3|.|TRBJ1-6
TGTGCCATCAGTGAGTCAGAACGGCAATGGTCACCCCTCCACTTT
CAISESERQWSPLHF
>once|TRBV6-5|.|TRBJ2-3
TGTGCCAGCAGCGCCGACCGGGGAAATACGCAGTATTTT
CASSADRGNTQYF
>.|TRBV2|TRBD1|TRBJ2-2
TGTGCCAGCAGGCAGGACAGGGGGTTCACCGGGGAGCTGTTTTTT
CASRQDRGFTGELFF
>.|TRBV28|.|TRBJ2-1
TGTGCCAGCTGGAGGGCGGGGCCCCCCAATGAGCAGTTCTTC
CASWRAGPPNEQFF
>.|TRBV5-5|.|TRBJ2-6
TGTGCCAGCAGCTCGACATTATCAGGCTCTGGGGCCAACGTCCTGACTTTC
CASSSTLSGSGANVLTF
>.|TRBV4-2|.|TRBJ2-7
TGTGCCAGCAGCCAAGGAACCTACGAGCAGTACTTC
CASSQGTYEQYF
>.|TRBV19|.|TRBJ2-7
TGTGCCAGTAGTAGCTCGCTAAGCTACGAGCAGTACTTC
CASSSSLSYEQYF
>.|TRBV10-3|TRBD1|TRBJ2-5
TGTGCCATCAGTGGCCCTGACAGGGGCGAGACCCAGTACTTC
CAISGPDRGETQYF
>.|TRBV20-1|.|TRBJ2-4
TGCAGTGCTAGTCGAAGGGTAGCCAAAAACATTCAGTACTTC
CSASRRVAKNIQYF
>.|TRBV5-1|.|TRBJ2-3
TGCGCCAGCAGCTTGGAGTCACCTGACACCACAGATACGCAGTATTTT
CASSLESPDTTDTQYF
>.|TRBV30|.|TRBJ1-1
TGTGCCTGGAGTGTAGGGGTCCACACTGAAGCTTTCTTT
CAWSVGVHTEAFF
>once|TRBV5-1|TRBD2|TRBJ2-1
TGCGCCAGCCAACACCCCAGGCGGGATTCGTGGACTAGCGGATCCTACAATGAGCAGTTCTTC
CASQHPRRDSWTSGSYNEQFF
>.|TRBV27|.|TRBJ1-5
TGTGCCAGCAGTTTATTTCAGGGATCCACTCAGCCCCAGCATTTT
CASSLFQGSTQPQHF